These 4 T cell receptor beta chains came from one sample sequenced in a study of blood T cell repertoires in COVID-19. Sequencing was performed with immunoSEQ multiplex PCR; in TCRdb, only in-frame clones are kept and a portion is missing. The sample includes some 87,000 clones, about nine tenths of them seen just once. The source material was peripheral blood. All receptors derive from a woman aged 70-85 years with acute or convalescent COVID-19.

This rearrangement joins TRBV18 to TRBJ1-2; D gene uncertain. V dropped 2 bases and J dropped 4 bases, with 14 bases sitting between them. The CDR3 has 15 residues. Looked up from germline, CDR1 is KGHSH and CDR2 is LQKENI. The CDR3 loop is CASSPGQPAGYGYTF. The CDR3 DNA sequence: TGTGCCAGCTCACCAGGGCAGCCGGCAGGCTATGGCTACACCTTC.

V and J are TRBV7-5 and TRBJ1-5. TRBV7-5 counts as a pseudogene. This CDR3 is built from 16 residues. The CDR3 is CARTLRPGKQNQPQHF. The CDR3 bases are TGTGCCAGAACCCTCCGACCGGGGAAACAGAATCAGCCCCAGCATTTT.

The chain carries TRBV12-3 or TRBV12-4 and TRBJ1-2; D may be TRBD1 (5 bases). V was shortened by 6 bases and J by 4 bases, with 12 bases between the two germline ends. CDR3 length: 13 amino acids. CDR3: CASSLGRVYGYTF. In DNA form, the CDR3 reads TGTGCCAGCAGCTTGGGCAGGGTCTATGGCTACACCTTC.

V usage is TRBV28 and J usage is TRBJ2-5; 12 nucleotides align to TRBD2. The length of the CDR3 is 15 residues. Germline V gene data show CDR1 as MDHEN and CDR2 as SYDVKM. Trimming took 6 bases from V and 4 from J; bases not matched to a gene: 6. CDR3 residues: CASRPSGGAGETQYF. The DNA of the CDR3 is TGTGCCAGCAGACCTAGCGGGGGGGCCGGAGAGACCCAGTACTTC.